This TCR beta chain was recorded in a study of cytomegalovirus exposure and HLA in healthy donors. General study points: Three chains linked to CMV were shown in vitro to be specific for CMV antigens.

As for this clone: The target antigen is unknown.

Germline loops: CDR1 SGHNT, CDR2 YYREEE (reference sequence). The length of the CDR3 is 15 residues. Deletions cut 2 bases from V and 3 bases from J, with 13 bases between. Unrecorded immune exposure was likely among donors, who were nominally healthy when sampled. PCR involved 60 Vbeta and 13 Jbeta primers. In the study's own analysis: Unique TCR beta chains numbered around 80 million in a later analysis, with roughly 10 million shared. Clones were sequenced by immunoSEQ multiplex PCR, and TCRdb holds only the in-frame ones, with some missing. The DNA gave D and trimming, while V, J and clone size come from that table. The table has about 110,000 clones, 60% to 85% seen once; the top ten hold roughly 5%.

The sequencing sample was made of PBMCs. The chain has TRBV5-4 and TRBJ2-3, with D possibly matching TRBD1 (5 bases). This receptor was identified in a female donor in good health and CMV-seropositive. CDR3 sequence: CASSFFSDRTDTQYF. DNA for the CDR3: TGTGCCAGCAGCTTCTTTTCCGACAGAACAGATACGCAGTATTTT.